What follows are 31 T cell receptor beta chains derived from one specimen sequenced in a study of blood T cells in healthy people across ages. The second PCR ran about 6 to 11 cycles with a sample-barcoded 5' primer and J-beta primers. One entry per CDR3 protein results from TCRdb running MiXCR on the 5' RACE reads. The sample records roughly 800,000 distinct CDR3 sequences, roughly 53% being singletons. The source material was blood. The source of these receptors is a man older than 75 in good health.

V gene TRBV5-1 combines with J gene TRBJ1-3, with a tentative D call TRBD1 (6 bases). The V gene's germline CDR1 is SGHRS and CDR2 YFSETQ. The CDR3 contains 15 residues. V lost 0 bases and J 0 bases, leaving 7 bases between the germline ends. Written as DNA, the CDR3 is TGCGCCAGCAGCTTGGGACAGGCCTCTGGAAACACCATATATTTT. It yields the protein CASSLGQASGNTIYF.

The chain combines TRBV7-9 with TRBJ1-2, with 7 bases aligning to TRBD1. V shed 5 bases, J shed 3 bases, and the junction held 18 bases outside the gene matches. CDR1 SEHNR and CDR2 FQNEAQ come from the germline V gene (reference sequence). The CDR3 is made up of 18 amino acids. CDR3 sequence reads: CASSPDRVPGADYYGYTF. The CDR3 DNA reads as TGTGCCAGCAGCCCAGACAGGGTGCCAGGGGCGGACTACTATGGCTACACCTTC.

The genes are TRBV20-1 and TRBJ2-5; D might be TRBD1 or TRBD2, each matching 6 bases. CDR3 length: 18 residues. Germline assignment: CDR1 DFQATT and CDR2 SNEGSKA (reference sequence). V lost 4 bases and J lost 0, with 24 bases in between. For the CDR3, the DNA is TGCAGTGCTACACCGGGGGCTAGCGCAGTCATCCACCAAGAGACCCAGTACTTC. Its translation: CSATPGASAVIHQETQYF.

CDR3 region: CSATTPRTGADEQFF. CDR3 sequence (DNA): TGCAGTGCTACCACTCCGCGAACAGGGGCTGATGAGCAGTTCTTC. J is TRBJ2-1 and V is TRBV20-1, with 7 bases lining up with TRBD1. V trimming: 4 bases; J trimming: 8 bases; junction bases outside the gene matches: 14. The CDR3 contains 15 residues. Germline CDR1 DFQATT, CDR2 SNEGSKA (reference sequence).

The CDR3 sequence: CASSSPGAGGYTF. CDR3 coding DNA: TGTGCCAGCAGTTCACCGGGGGCAGGGGGCTACACCTTC. V and J are TRBV12-3 or TRBV12-4 and TRBJ1-2, with D possibly TRBD1 on 6 matching bases. The V gene lost 4 bases and the J gene lost 8 bases, with 14 bases spanning the gap. CDR3 length: 13 residues.

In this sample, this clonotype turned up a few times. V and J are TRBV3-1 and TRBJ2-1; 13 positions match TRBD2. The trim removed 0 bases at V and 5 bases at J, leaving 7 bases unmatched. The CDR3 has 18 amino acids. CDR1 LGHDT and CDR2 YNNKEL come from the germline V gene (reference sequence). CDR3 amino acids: CASSQDRGLAGYNNEQFF. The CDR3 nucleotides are TGTGCCAGCAGCCAAGACCGGGGACTAGCGGGATACAACAATGAGCAGTTCTTC.

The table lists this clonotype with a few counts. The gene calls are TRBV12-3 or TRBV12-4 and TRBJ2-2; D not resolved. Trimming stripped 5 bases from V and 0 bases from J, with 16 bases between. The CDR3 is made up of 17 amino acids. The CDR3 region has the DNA TGTGCCAGCAGTCTTGCCCGTACTGTCTCGAACACCGGGGAGCTGTTTTTT. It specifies CASSLARTVSNTGELFF.

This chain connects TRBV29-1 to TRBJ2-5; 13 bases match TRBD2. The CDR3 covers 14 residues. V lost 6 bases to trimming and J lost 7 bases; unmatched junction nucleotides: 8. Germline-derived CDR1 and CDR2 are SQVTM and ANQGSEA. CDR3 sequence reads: CSVTGTSGILTQYF. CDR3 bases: TGCAGCGTCACCGGGACTAGCGGGATTTTGACCCAGTACTTC. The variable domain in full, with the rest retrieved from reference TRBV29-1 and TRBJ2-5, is SAVISQKPSRDICQRGTSLTIQCQVDSQVTMMFWYRQQPGQSLTLIATANQGSEATYESGFVIDKFPISRPNLTFSTLTVSNMSPEDSSIYLCSVTGTSGILTQYFGPGTRLLVL.

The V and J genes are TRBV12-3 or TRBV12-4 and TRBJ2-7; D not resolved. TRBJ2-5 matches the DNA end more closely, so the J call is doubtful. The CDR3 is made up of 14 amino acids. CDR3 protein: CASSPRPTGETQYF. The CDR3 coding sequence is TGTGCCAGTAGCCCGAGGCCGACCGGGGAGACCCAGTACTTC.

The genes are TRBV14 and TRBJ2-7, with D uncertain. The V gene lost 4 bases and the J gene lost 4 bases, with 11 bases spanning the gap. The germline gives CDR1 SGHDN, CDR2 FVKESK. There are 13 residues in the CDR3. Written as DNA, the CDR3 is TGTGCCAGCAGCCCCGGTATGGGGTACGAGCAGTACTTC. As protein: CASSPGMGYEQYF.

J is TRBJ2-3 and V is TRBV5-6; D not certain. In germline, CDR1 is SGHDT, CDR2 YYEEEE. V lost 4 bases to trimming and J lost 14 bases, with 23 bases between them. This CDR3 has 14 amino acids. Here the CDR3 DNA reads TGTGCCAGCAGCCAAAGATGGGAACACAGATACGCGTATTTT. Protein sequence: CASSQRWEHRYAYF.

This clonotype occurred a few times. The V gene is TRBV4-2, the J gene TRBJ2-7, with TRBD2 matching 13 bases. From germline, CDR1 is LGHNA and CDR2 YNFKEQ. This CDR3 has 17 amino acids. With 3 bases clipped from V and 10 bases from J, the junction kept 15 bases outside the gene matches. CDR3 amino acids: CASSQDPTSGRAGDQYF. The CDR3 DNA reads TGTGCCAGCAGCCAGGATCCAACTAGCGGGAGGGCCGGGGATCAGTACTTC.

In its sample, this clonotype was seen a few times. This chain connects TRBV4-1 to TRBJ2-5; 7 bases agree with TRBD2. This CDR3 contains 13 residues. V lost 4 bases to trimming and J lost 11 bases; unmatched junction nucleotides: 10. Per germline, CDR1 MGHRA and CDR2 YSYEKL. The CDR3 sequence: CASSRASREEQYF. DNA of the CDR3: TGCGCCAGCAGCCGTGCGAGTCGGGAGGAGCAGTACTTC.

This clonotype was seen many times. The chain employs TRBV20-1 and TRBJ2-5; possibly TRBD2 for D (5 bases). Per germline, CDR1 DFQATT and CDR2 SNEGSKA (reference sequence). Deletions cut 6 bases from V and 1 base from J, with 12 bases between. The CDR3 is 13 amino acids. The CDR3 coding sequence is TGCAGTGCGAGGGCACTACCCCAAGAGACCCAGTACTTC. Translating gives CSARALPQETQYF.

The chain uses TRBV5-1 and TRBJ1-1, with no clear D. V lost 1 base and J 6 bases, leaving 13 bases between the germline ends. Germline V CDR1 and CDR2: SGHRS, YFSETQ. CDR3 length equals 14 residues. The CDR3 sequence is CASSLTTGVAEAFF. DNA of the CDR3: TGCGCCAGCAGCTTGACCACCGGAGTGGCTGAAGCTTTCTTT.

The CDR3, as DNA: TGTGCCAGCAGACCGCACCTAGCGGGAACGGAGCAGTACTTC. Amino acid sequence: CASRPHLAGTEQYF. The genes are TRBV6-5 and TRBJ2-4; TRBD2 matches at 9 bases. Germline CDR1 reads MNHEY; CDR2 reads SVGAGI. Trimming removed 6 bases from V and 13 bases from J; junction bases left unmatched: 13. The CDR3 extends over 14 amino acids.

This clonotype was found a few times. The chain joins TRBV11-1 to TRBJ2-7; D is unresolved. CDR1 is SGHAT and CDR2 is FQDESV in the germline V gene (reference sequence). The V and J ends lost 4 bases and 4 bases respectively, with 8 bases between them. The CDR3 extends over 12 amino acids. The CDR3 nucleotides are TGTGCCAGCAGCTCGTACCTTTACGAGCAGTACTTC. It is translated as CASSSYLYEQYF.

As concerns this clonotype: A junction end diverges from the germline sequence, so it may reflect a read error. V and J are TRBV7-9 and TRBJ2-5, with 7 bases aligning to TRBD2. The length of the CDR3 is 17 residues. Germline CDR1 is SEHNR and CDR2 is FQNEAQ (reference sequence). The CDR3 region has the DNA TGTACCAGCAGCCCGGCACTAGCGCTCTTCATCTACAATGAGCAGTACTTC. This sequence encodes CTSSPALALFIYNEQYF.

This CDR3 reads CASKGLPGANVLTF. Here the CDR3 DNA reads TGTGCCAGCAAGGGCCTCCCTGGGGCCAACGTCCTGACTTTC. The rearrangement links TRBV2 to TRBJ2-6; D remains unclear. CDR3 length: 14 amino acids. The germline V and J ends were trimmed by 7 bases and 2 bases, with 9 bases remaining between them. Per the germline V gene, CDR1 is SNHLY and CDR2 is FYNNEI.

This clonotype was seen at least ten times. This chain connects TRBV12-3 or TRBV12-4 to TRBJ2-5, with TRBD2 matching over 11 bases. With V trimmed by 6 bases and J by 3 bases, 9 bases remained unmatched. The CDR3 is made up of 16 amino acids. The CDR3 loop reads CASSPGLAAEKETQYF. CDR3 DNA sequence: TGTGCCAGCAGCCCGGGACTAGCGGCTGAAAAAGAGACCCAGTACTTC.

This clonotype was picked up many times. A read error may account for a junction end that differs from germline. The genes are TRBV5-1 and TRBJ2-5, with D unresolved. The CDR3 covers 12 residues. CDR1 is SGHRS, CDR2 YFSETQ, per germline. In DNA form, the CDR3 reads TGTGCCAGCAGTTCCAACCAAGAGACCCAGTACTTC. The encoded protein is CASSSNQETQYF.

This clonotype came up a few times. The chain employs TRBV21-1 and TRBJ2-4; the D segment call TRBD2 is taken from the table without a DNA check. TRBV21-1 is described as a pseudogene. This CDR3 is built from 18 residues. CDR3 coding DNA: TGTGCCAGCAGCTTTCGACTAGCGGGAGCTGTAGCCAAAAACATTCAGTACTTC. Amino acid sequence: CASSFRLAGAVAKNIQYF.

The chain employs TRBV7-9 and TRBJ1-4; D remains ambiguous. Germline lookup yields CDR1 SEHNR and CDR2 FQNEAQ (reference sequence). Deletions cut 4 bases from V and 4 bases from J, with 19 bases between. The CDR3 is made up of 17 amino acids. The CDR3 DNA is TGTGCCAGCAGCTCCCGCGATTTGAGGGAACATAATGAAAAACTGTTTTTT. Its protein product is CASSSRDLREHNEKLFF. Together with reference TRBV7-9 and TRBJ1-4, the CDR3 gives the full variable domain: DTGVSQNPRHKITKRGQNVTFRCDPISEHNRLYWYRQTLGQGPEFLTYFQNEAQLEKSRLLSDRFSAERPKGSFSTLEIQRTEQGDSAMYLCASSSRDLREHNEKLFFGSGTQLSVL.

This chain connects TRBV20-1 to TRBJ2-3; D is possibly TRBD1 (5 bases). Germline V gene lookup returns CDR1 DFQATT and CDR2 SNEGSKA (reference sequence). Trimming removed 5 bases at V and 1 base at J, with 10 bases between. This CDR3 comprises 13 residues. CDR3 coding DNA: TGCAGTGCTGTCAGGGCTGGCACAGATACGCAGTATTTT. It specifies CSAVRAGTDTQYF.

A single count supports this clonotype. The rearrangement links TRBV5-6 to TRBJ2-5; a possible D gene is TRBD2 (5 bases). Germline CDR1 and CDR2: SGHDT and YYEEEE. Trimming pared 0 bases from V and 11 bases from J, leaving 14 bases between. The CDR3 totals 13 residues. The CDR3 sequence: CASSLDGGHEQYF. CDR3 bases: TGTGCCAGCAGCTTGGATGGAGGCCATGAGCAGTACTTC.

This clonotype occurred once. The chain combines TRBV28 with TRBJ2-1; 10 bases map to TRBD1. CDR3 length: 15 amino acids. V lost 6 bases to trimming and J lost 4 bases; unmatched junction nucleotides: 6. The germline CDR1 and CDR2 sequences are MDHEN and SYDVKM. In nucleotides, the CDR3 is TGTGCCAGCAGGTACGGGACAGGGGTATACAATGAGCAGTTCTTC. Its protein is CASRYGTGVYNEQFF.

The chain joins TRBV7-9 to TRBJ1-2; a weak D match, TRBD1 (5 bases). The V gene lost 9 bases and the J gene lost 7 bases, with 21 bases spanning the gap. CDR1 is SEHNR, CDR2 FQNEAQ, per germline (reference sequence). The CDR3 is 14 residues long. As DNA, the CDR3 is TGTGCCAGTAAAAAAGGGGCGGGAGTTGCTGGCTACACCTTC. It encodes CASKKGAGVAGYTF.

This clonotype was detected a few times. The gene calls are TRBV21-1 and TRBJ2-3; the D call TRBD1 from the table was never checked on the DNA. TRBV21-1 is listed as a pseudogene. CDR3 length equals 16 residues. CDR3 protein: CASNPCQGKGTDTQYF. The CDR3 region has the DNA TGTGCCAGCAACCCTTGCCAGGGCAAAGGCACAGATACGCAGTATTTT.

The CDR3 sequence is CASSSPGGRGSPLHF. The CDR3 region has the DNA TGTGCCAGCAGCTCCCCCGGGGGGCGCGGTTCACCCCTCCACTTT. V usage is TRBV11-2 and J usage is TRBJ1-6; TRBD1 is a possible D gene (6 bases). CDR3 length: 15 amino acids. Trimming left V 4 bases short and J 9 bases short, with 16 bases between. CDR1 is SGHAT, CDR2 FQNNGV, per germline.

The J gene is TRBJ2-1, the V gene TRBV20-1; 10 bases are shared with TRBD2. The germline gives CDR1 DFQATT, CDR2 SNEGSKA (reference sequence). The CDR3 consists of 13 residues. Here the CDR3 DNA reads TGCAGGGCCGGGACTAGCGTTTACAATGAGCAGTTCTTC. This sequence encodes CRAGTSVYNEQFF.

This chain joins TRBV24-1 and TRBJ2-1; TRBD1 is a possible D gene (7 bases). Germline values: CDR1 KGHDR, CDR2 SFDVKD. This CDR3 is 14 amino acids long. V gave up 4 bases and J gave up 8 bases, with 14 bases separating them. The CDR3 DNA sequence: TGTGCCACCAGTGAACCGCGGGACAGCTATGAGCAGTTCTTC. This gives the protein CATSEPRDSYEQFF.